What follows are 21 T cell receptor beta chains derived from one specimen sequenced in a study of T-cell reconstitution after alpha-beta-depleted transplantation in children. A TCRbeta library incorporating unique molecular identifiers was prepared. From the PCR reads, TCRdb called clonotypes with MiXCR, one entry per CDR3 protein. In the table there are about 980,000 distinct CDR3 sequences, roughly 29% of which are singletons. The specimen comprised PBMCs, mostly from graft donor cells, sampled 360 days after TCRalphabeta/CD19-depleted stem cell transplant. Source of these receptors: a boy in the first two years of life who had a stem cell transplant for SCID, so the T cells may come from the graft donor.

The genes are TRBV2 and TRBJ1-2; TRBD1 matches at 10 bases. CDR1 and CDR2 from the germline V gene are SNHLY and FYNNEI. With 6 bases clipped from V and 4 bases from J, the junction kept 14 bases outside the gene matches. The CDR3 spans 17 residues. The chain's CDR3 is CASSPDRGKSISYGYTF. CDR3 nucleotides: TGTGCCAGCAGCCCGGACAGGGGGAAGTCCATAAGCTATGGCTACACCTTC.

This clonotype was observed many times. The chain uses TRBV9 and TRBJ2-2; TRBD2 matches 8 bases. The CDR3 contains 16 residues. Per germline, CDR1 SGDLS and CDR2 YYNGEE. V dropped 4 bases and J dropped 4; count of bases not matched to a gene: 9. CDR3: CASSQVGLVGTGELFF. As DNA, the CDR3 is TGTGCCAGCAGCCAGGTGGGACTAGTCGGCACCGGGGAGCTGTTTTTT.

The chain uses TRBV30 and TRBJ2-7; tentatively, D is TRBD1 (6 bases). CDR3 length: 14 amino acids. Trimming took 3 bases from V and 4 from J, leaving 16 bases between them. Germline values: CDR1 GTSNPN, CDR2 SVGIG (reference sequence). CDR3 sequence: CAWRTGHWAYEQYF. CDR3 nucleotides: TGTGCCTGGAGGACAGGCCATTGGGCGTACGAGCAGTACTTC.

The rearrangement joins TRBV7-2 to TRBJ2-2, with TRBD1 matching over 8 bases. Per germline, CDR1 SGHTA and CDR2 FQGNSA. The CDR3 is 14 amino acids. V lost 5 bases to trimming and J lost 5 bases; unmatched junction nucleotides: 4. As DNA, the CDR3 is TGTGCCAGCAGCACCCGGGACAGGACCGGGGAGCTGTTTTTT. It specifies CASSTRDRTGELFF.

The chain uses TRBV15 and TRBJ2-5; no clear D gene. This CDR3 spans 15 amino acids. Trimming took off 1 base at V and 5 bases at J, with 14 bases between the two ends. Germline V gene lookup returns CDR1 LNHNV and CDR2 YYDKDF (reference sequence). The DNA for the CDR3 is TGTGCCACCAGCAGAGCACTCGAGAGGTTCGAGACCCAGTACTTC. This codes for CATSRALERFETQYF.

This clonotype was found a few times. The chain employs TRBV10-3 and TRBJ2-7; either TRBD1 or TRBD2 may supply D (6 bases each). Germline V CDR1 and CDR2: ENHRY, SYGVKD. This CDR3 has 13 amino acids. Trimming left V 10 bases short and J 0 bases short, with 13 bases between. The CDR3 nucleotides are TGTGCCACCCACCCGGGGGCCTCCTACGAGCAGTACTTC. Translating it yields CATHPGASYEQYF.

This clonotype occurred a few times. In nucleotides, the CDR3 is TGTGCCAGTACCTCAGCCTTGGGTAATTCACCCCTCCACTTT. This sequence encodes CASTSALGNSPLHF. The chain is built from TRBV19 and TRBJ1-6; D remains ambiguous. The germline V and J ends were trimmed by 7 bases and 6 bases, with 13 bases remaining between them. Germline V gene lookup returns CDR1 LNHDA and CDR2 SQIVND (reference sequence). The CDR3 spans 14 residues.

V usage is TRBV11-2 and J usage is TRBJ2-6, with D tentatively TRBD1 (6 bases). V lost 2 bases, J lost 0 bases, and 11 bases lay in between. Germline V gene sequence: CDR1 SGHAT, CDR2 FQNNGV. CDR3 size: 17 residues. CDR3 loop: CASSLTDSFSGANVLTF. In DNA, the CDR3 is TGTGCCAGCAGCTTAACGGACAGTTTCTCTGGGGCCAACGTCCTGACTTTC. The whole variable domain, filled in from reference TRBV11-2 and TRBJ2-6, reads EAGVAQSPRYKIIEKRQSVAFWCNPISGHATLYWYQQILGQGPKLLIQFQNNGVVDDSQLPKDRFSAERLKGVDSTLKIQPAKLEDSAVYLCASSLTDSFSGANVLTFGAGSRLTVL.

The genes are TRBV7-9 and TRBJ2-1, with D unresolved. The CDR3 is 11 amino acids. Germline V gives CDR1 SEHNR, CDR2 FQNEAQ (reference sequence). V was shortened by 7 bases and J by 8 bases, with 9 bases between the two germline ends. The DNA of the CDR3 is TGTGCCAGCACCGAGACGGATGAGCAGTTCTTC. Amino acids: CASTETDEQFF.

In its sample, this clonotype was seen a few times. J is TRBJ2-3 and V is TRBV7-2; D is ambiguous. This CDR3 is built from 15 residues. Deletions cut 6 bases from V and 1 base from J, with 14 bases between. Germline V gene data show CDR1 as SGHTA and CDR2 as FQGNSA. CDR3 in amino acids: CASRPDPLGTDTQYF. CDR3 in DNA: TGTGCCAGCAGGCCTGACCCCCTCGGCACAGATACGCAGTATTTT.

The rearrangement links TRBV9 to TRBJ1-3; D may be TRBD1 (6 bases). The CDR3 consists of 17 residues. Germline V gene lookup returns CDR1 SGDLS and CDR2 YYNGEE. V was clipped by 0 bases and J by 1 base, with 14 bases between them. CDR3 sequence (DNA): TGTGCCAGCAGCGTAGAAGCAGGGGAGGGTTCTGGAAACACCATATATTTT. Its translation: CASSVEAGEGSGNTIYF.

The chain couples TRBV12-3 or TRBV12-4 to TRBJ1-1, with 7 bases that match TRBD1. CDR3 length: 16 residues. The V segment lost 0 bases and the J segment 4 bases; nucleotides outside the gene matches: 8. The CDR3 loop is CASSLAGGGKVTEAFF. The CDR3 bases are TGTGCCAGCAGTTTAGCAGGAGGGGGCAAGGTCACTGAAGCTTTCTTT.

This clonotype appeared a few times. The chain uses TRBV14 and TRBJ1-2, with 7 bases identical to TRBD1. Germline V gives CDR1 SGHDN, CDR2 FVKESK. CDR3 length equals 15 residues. Trimming at V came to 4 bases and at J to 5 bases, leaving 10 bases not matched to a gene. CDR3 sequence (DNA): TGTGCCAGCAGCCTCATATCGGGGACAGCGTATGGCTACACCTTC. The encoded protein is CASSLISGTAYGYTF.

This clonotype has a handful of counts. The CDR3 loop reads CASSPSGGREQYF. The CDR3, as DNA: TGTGCCAGCAGCCCAAGTGGGGGGAGGGAGCAGTACTTC. The genes are TRBV9 and TRBJ2-7, with D possibly TRBD2 on 6 matching bases. CDR1 is SGDLS, CDR2 YYNGEE, per germline. The CDR3 consists of 13 residues. With 4 bases removed from V and 7 bases from J, the gap between germline ends came to 15 bases.

This clonotype was recorded only once. At one of its ends the junction is not consistent with the germline gene, which may arise from a read error. The rearrangement uses TRBV2 and TRBJ1-1, with unresolved D. From germline, CDR1 is SNHLY and CDR2 FYNNEI. The CDR3 consists of 9 residues. The CDR3 loop reads CASSPEAFF. CDR3 nucleotides: TGTGCCAGCTCCCCTGAGGCTTTCTTT.

This chain joins TRBV7-2 and TRBJ2-4; D gene uncertain. The CDR3 is made up of 16 amino acids. Germline assignment: CDR1 SGHTA and CDR2 FQGNSA. Trimming left V 4 bases short and J 1 base short, with 14 bases between. The CDR3, as DNA: TGTGCCAGCAGCTCGAGAAATGGTGGGGCCAAAAACATTCAGTACTTC. It is translated as CASSSRNGGAKNIQYF.

V and J are TRBV27 and TRBJ2-5, with D possibly TRBD2 on 7 matching bases. Trimming shortened V by 7 bases and J by 4 bases, and 13 bases separated the two germline ends. The V gene's germline CDR1 is MNHEY and CDR2 SMNVEV (reference sequence). The CDR3 length is 13 residues. The CDR3 is CASKRGARETQYF. CDR3 nucleotides: TGTGCCAGCAAACGGGGGGCAAGAGAGACCCAGTACTTC.

V is TRBV4-2 and J is TRBJ2-3, with a weak D call TRBD2 (5 bases). Trimming cost V 0 bases and J 2 bases, with 15 bases left between them. CDR1 LGHNA and CDR2 YNFKEQ come from the germline V gene. The CDR3 is 17 residues long. This CDR3 reads CASSQDGRGLATDTQYF. The CDR3, as DNA: TGTGCCAGCAGCCAAGATGGAAGAGGACTCGCCACAGATACGCAGTATTTT.

This chain links TRBV12-3 or TRBV12-4 with TRBJ1-2; 7 bases line up with TRBD1. CDR3 size: 14 residues. With 6 bases clipped from V and 3 bases from J, the junction kept 7 bases outside the gene matches. The CDR3 reads CASSPTGTYYGYTF. DNA of the CDR3: TGTGCCAGCAGCCCGACAGGGACTTACTATGGCTACACCTTC.

This clonotype was seen only once. The CDR3 sequence is CASSWDRLNAGYTF. The CDR3 bases are TGCGCCAGCAGCTGGGACAGGTTGAACGCTGGCTACACCTTC. J is TRBJ1-2 and V is TRBV5-1; TRBD1 agrees at 8 bases. The junction had 8 bases not matched to a gene; V was cut back by 3 bases and J by 7 bases. CDR1 and CDR2 (germline): SGHRS, YFSETQ. This CDR3 has 14 residues.

On this clonotype itself: The conserved phenylalanine or tryptophan is not found at the CDR3 terminus, so this likely reflects a read error. The chain joins TRBV11-1 to TRBJ2-5; D unclear. Trimming cost V 0 bases and J 5 bases, with 10 bases left between them. CDR3 size: 14 residues. Germline CDR1 reads SGHAT; CDR2 reads FQDESV (reference sequence). This chain's CDR3 is CASSLADWSETQYL. The CDR3 DNA reads TGTGCCAGCAGCTTAGCAGACTGGTCTGAGACCCAGTACCTC.